The rows below give T cell receptor beta chains drawn from one sample of a study of blood T cell repertoires in COVID-19. Here immunoSEQ multiplex PCR was the method, and the copy in TCRdb shows in-frame clones only, minus some. The sample contains around 93,000 clones, around nine tenths of which appear only once. The specimen sequenced was peripheral blood. The receptors come from a man older than 75 with acute or convalescent COVID-19. CDR3s include the opening cysteine and the closing phenylalanine or tryptophan. The order of the fields is V gene, J gene, CDR3 protein.

TRBV15	TRBJ2-3	CATSGLGGTDTQYF
TRBV24-1	TRBJ2-5	CATSDPQGAGETQYF
TRBV4-2	TRBJ1-3	CASSLSPGTGSGSGNTIYF
TRBV25-1	TRBJ1-1	CASSELSTEMNTEAFF
TRBV7-9	TRBJ2-1	CASSLEGTQGDEQFF
TRBV19	TRBJ1-2	CASSRGELYGYTF
TRBV2	TRBJ1-2	CASSEGGQGRGYTF
TRBV4-1	TRBJ1-3	CASSYRGSGNTIYF
TRBV6-5	TRBJ2-2	CASPLRQGTGELFF
TRBV6-6	TRBJ2-1	CASRKEGDEQFF
TRBV7-9	TRBJ2-5	CASSLTSSPQETQYF
TRBV12-3/TRBV12-4	TRBJ2-1	CASRGNNEQFF
TRBV9	TRBJ2-1	CASSPEGENYNEQFF
TRBV4-3	TRBJ2-7	CASSQDYFGQGAYEQYF
TRBV7-2	TRBJ2-7	CASSVTGTTQYEQYF
TRBV7-8	TRBJ2-2	CASSMTGNTGELFF
TRBV5-1	TRBJ2-2	CASSLAPSSTTGELFF
TRBV4-1	TRBJ1-3	CASSQGLFSGNTIYF
TRBV6-4	TRBJ1-3	CASSSEAGVGNTIYF
TRBV15	TRBJ1-2	CATSREGLDGDSNYGYTF
TRBV28	TRBJ2-5	CASTSRLAGDKETQYF
TRBV10-1	TRBJ2-7	CASKGLAGEYEQYF
TRBV5-1	TRBJ2-7	CASSSRGGFNYEQYF
TRBV5-1	TRBJ1-4	CASSLADRGNEKLFF
TRBV5-4	TRBJ2-3	CASSLRASGGGTDTQYF
TRBV6-2/TRBV6-3	TRBJ2-5	CASSYSLGRKETQYF
TRBV4-3	TRBJ2-1	CASSLASKGDNEQFF
TRBV5-5	TRBJ1-1	CASSSTGGQVNTEAFF
TRBV27	TRBJ1-4	CASSLRTLPGEKLFF
TRBV6-5	TRBJ2-1	CASRKGTGPNEQFF